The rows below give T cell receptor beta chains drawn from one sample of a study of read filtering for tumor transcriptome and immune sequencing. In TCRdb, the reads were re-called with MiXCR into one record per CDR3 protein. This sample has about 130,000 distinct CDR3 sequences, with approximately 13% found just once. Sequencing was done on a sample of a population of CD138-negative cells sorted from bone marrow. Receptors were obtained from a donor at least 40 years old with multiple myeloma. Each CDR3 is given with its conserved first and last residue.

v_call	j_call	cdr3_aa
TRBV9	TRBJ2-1	CASSVEGQGINEQFF
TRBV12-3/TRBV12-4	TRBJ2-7	CASRGTGYPYEQYF
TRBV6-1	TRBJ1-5	CASSELLGQPQHF
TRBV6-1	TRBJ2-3	CASSEGQPSTDTQYF
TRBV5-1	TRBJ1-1	CASSSGDTVTFF
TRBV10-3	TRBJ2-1	CGIRDPAVGPDYNEQFF
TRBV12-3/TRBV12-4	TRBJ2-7	CASSLALVGQYF
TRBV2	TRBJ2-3	CASSDDSGVKDTQYF
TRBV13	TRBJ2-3	CASSPGDRSTDTQYF
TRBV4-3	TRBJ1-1	CASSQDENTEAFF
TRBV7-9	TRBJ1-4	CASSPGTPVEKLFF
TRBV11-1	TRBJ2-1	CASSASRSGGYNEQFF
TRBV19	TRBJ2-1	CASSPTGGGNEQFF
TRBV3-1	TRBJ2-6	CASSPSASGANVLTF
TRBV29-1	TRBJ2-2	CSVEEGLYTGELFF
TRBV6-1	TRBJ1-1	CASSPRVGEGTEAFF
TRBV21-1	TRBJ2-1	CASSKASGSEYEQFF
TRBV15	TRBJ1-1	CATSRVFDTEAFF
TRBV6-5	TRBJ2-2	CASHGQGNTGELFF
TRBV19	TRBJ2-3	CASSIGPAGTDTQYF
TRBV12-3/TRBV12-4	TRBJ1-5	CASSPATILTGHLGGNQPQHF
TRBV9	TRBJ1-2	CASSVGTRTVGLADYGYTF
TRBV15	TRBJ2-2	CATSSPRSGELFF
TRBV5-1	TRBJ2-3	CASSYNTDTQYF
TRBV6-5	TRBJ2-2	CASSRQGAGTGELFF
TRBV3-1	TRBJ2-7	CASGTSGYEQYF
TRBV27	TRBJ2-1	CASSTGPKSRDEQFF
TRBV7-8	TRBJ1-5	CASSLGIDRDGDQPQHF
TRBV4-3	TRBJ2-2	CASSQDRLAGAGELFF
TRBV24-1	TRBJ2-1	CATSDRTSGADEQFF
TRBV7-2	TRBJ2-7	CASSLAREYEQYF
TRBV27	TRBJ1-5	CASSSDLPGQNQPQHF
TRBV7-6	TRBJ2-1	CASSLEPRGGQEQFF
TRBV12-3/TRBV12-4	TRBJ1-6	CASSGQSSYNSPLHF
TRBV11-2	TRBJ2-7	CASSAGTGAAYGQYF
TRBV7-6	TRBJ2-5	CASSLGTTIQETQYF
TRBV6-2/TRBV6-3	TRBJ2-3	CASSYSGASTDTQYF
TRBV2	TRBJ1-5	CASRGTDRADPQHF
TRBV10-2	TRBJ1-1	CASRVQEGNTEAFF
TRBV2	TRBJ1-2	CASSAGAQYGYTF
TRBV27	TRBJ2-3	CASSFGMGGTDTQYF
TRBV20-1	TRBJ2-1	CSARGGVRQTTYNEQFF
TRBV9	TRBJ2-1	CASSTGLAVQGYNEQFF
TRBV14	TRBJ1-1	CASSRRTGNTEAFF
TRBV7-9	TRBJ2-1	CASSNQREGYNEQFF
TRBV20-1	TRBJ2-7	CSAMSGASGGYEQYF
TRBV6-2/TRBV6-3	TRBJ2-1	CATSFDRDFYNEQFF
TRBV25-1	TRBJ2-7	CASSDRDRVYEQYF
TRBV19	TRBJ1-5	CAAGPNSNQPQHF
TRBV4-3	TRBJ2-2	CASSQLGRSGELFF
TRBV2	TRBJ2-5	CASSEDIGETQYF
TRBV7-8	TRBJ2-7	CASSRSGGGSASSYEQYF
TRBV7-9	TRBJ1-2	CASITADGYTF